Given below is one T cell receptor (beta chain) in context. The antigen it recognizes is unknown. No qualities accompany the bases; no much larger clone lies one base away. This entry is derived from a study of OX40 agonist ivuxolimab in advanced cancers. The study in broad terms: Ivuxolimab was a fully human IgG2 agonistic monoclonal antibody targeting the costimulatory receptor OX40 (CD134). The dose-escalation cohort was 80% to 90% male with a mean age of about 58 years, ranging from about 23 to 85. The paper reports the monotherapy dose-escalation portion (N of about 56 patients) of the phase I ivuxolimab trial. Prior anti-PD-1, anti-PD-L1 or anti-CTLA-4 therapy was permitted, and checkpoint inhibitors had been received by around 39% of dose-escalation patients. The purpose of peripheral TCRbeta sequencing was to test whether ivuxolimab changed TCR sequence diversity and led to clonal T-cell expansion. Intravenous ivuxolimab was administered to patients every 2 weeks at six dose levels: 0.01, 0.1, 0.3, 1.5, 3 and 10 mg/kg. Among the roughly 50 dose-escalation patients, some 20 had hepatocellular carcinoma, approximately 15 melanoma, 9 renal cell carcinoma and 9 head and neck cancer. Partial responses occurred in three dose-escalation patients, of whom one had hepatocellular carcinoma and two had cutaneous melanoma.

Patients with autoimmune disease history or receiving systemic immunosuppression were excluded from the trial. Peripheral blood for TCR sequencing was collected from all dose cohorts at baseline, on cycle 4 day 1, and on cycle 7 day 1. Samples came from an open-label, multicenter, first-in-human phase I dose-escalation trial of ivuxolimab. The trial enrolled adults with locally advanced or metastatic head and neck squamous cell, hepatocellular, melanoma or renal cell carcinoma. Before TCR sequencing, CD4+ T cells and CD8+ T cells were sorted from peripheral blood as separate populations. For sequencing of the TCRbeta CDR3 region, genomic DNA was extracted from the sorted cells. TCRbeta CDR3 regions were sequenced using the immunoSEQ Assay. TCRdb limited this immuneACCESS table to in-frame rearrangements with V and J called. A share of clones is missing; checked studies link under half to unresolved V genes, and the rest is unexplained. The sample contains some 73,000 clones, roughly 85% of them found a single time. Jointly, the top ten make up 0.6% to 0.8% of the sample.

Summary of the overall study and its limitations: Clonal expansion of both CD4+ and CD8+ blood T cells was observed from baseline to week 6 at doses 0.1 to 3.0 mg/kg. After ivuxolimab, expanded clones were on average more numerous among CD8+ T cells than among CD4+ T cells. In the 0.1-3.0 mg/kg groups, partial responders were among the patients with the lowest normalized peripheral clonal expansion, particularly in CD8+ T cells. The antigen specificity of the peripheral T cells that underwent clonal expansion was not determined. Low levels of normalized T-cell clonal expansion were also seen in some patients who did not respond.

This receptor was taken from an adult with an advanced solid tumor such as melanoma, head and neck, liver or kidney cancer. The material sequenced was CD4+ or CD8+ T cells sorted from blood, taken in a trial of the OX40 agonist ivuxolimab.

This receptor has the CDR3 CASSQDRDRSVSPLHF. The sequence in DNA is TGCGCCAGCAGCCAAGACCGCGACAGGTCCGTATCACCCCTCCACTTT. Here the chain combines TRBV4-3 and TRBJ1-6; TRBD1 is a possible D gene, resting on 6 matching bases. V was cut back by 0 bases and J by 10 bases, leaving a gap of 16 bases between them. Counted from cysteine to phenylalanine, this CDR3 has 16 amino acids. Of all the DNA, just the CDR3 is kept, 48 bases in frame from base 1. CDR1 and CDR2 (LGHNA, YSLEER) derive from the germline V gene.